The 28 T cell receptor beta chains below were found in one sample sequenced in a study of blood T cell repertoires in COVID-19. The table came from immunoSEQ multiplex PCR; TCRdb's copy has only in-frame clones and leaves some out. Of under 150,000 clones detected, more than 70% appear once; the ten largest clones hold around 26%. Sequencing was done on a sample of peripheral blood. The receptors shown here come from a human donor in a cohort sampled during active COVID-19.

The chain recombines TRBV7-9 with TRBJ1-1, with D unresolved. The V and J ends lost 1 base and 4 bases respectively, with 4 bases between them. CDR3 length: 12 residues. Germline values: CDR1 SEHNR, CDR2 FQNEAQ (reference sequence). As DNA, the CDR3 is TGTGCCAGCAGCTTAGGGGCCACTGAAGCTTTCTTT. Translating it yields CASSLGATEAFF.

The chain combines TRBV29-1 with TRBJ2-1; TRBD1 matches 8 bases. This CDR3 region has 16 residues. V was clipped by 6 bases and J by 1 base; unmatched bases: 11. Germline CDR1 SQVTM, CDR2 ANQGSEA. CDR3 in amino acids: CSVPRADRGSYNEQFF. CDR3 sequence (DNA): TGCAGCGTACCCAGAGCCGACAGGGGATCCTACAATGAGCAGTTCTTC.

This clone occurred once. The chain joins TRBV2 to TRBJ2-1; D is possibly TRBD2 (7 bases). The V end was cut by 10 bases, the J end by 6 bases, with 19 bases between. This CDR3 spans 14 amino acids. Per germline, CDR1 SNHLY and CDR2 FYNNEI. CDR3 nucleotide sequence: TGTGCCAACAGGGAGGGGTTACTAGTCAATGAGCAGTTCTTC. This encodes CANREGLLVNEQFF.

This rearrangement joins TRBV6-5 to TRBJ2-3; possible D gene TRBD2, 5 bases. CDR3 length equals 14 residues. V was cut by 3 bases and J by 5 bases, with 12 bases left in between. Germline CDR1 reads MNHEY; CDR2 reads SVGAGI. The CDR3 nucleotides read TGTGCCAGCAGTTATCGTGGACTTGGAGATACGCAGTATTTT. This translates into CASSYRGLGDTQYF.

V usage is TRBV10-1 and J usage is TRBJ2-5; 13 bases align to TRBD2. Germline values: CDR1 WNHNN, CDR2 SYGVQD (reference sequence). The CDR3 runs to 17 residues. V lost 5 bases, J lost 3 bases, and 9 bases stayed unmatched. Here the CDR3 reads CASSSGTSGELEETQYF. DNA of the CDR3: TGCGCCAGCAGTTCAGGGACTAGCGGGGAATTGGAAGAGACCCAGTACTTC.

The chain joins TRBV20-1 to TRBJ2-5, with 10 bases identical to TRBD2. CDR3 size: 15 residues. V dropped 6 bases and J dropped 2; count of bases not matched to a gene: 9. Per germline, CDR1 DFQATT and CDR2 SNEGSKA (reference sequence). The CDR3 sequence is CSASGLAGEQETQYF. The CDR3 region has the DNA TGCAGTGCCAGTGGTCTAGCGGGGGAGCAAGAGACCCAGTACTTC.

The CDR3 reads CASSQELLGQAFLTYNEQFF. The CDR3 nucleotides are TGTGCCAGCAGCCAAGAACTTCTGGGACAGGCCTTCTTGACTTACAATGAGCAGTTCTTC. The gene calls are TRBV3-1 (or the pseudogene TRBV3-2) and TRBJ2-1, with 8 bases matching TRBD1. Germline V lookup: CDR1 LGHDT, CDR2 YNNKEL (reference sequence). Trimming took 0 bases from V and 4 from J; bases not matched to a gene: 17. There are 20 residues in the CDR3.

This rearrangement joins TRBV5-1 to TRBJ2-2; 11 bases align to TRBD1. The V gene end was trimmed by 3 bases and the J gene end by 4 bases; junction bases not matched to a gene: 8. This CDR3 is built from 17 residues. CDR1 is SGHRS, CDR2 YFSETQ, per germline. The CDR3 protein is CASSYITGTGGTGELFF. The CDR3 nucleotides are TGCGCCAGCAGCTATATTACCGGGACAGGGGGCACCGGGGAGCTGTTTTTT.

This chain joins TRBV6-5 and TRBJ1-1, with 7 bases fitting TRBD1. This CDR3 comprises 13 residues. The germline V gene encodes CDR1 MNHEY and CDR2 SVGAGI. V shed 6 bases and J 4 bases; nucleotides not matched to a gene: 5. As DNA, the CDR3 is TGTGCCAGCAGCCGACAGGGAGTCACTGAAGCTTTCTTT. Its translation: CASSRQGVTEAFF.

The chain carries TRBV7-9 and TRBJ2-3; TRBD2 matches at 11 bases. This CDR3 is 16 amino acids long. The trim removed 2 bases at V and 3 bases at J, leaving 4 bases unmatched. Germline V gene sequence: CDR1 SEHNR, CDR2 FQNEAQ (reference sequence). CDR3 protein: CASSLHSGGATDTQYF. In nucleotides, the CDR3 is TGTGCCAGCAGCTTACATAGCGGGGGGGCTACAGATACGCAGTATTTT.

This clone showed up just a few times. The rearrangement joins TRBV20-1 to TRBJ1-2, with D hard to call. Trimming removed 6 bases from V and 4 bases from J, with 9 bases in between. Looked up from germline, CDR1 is DFQATT and CDR2 is SNEGSKA (reference sequence). This CDR3 is 11 amino acids long. The CDR3 DNA sequence: TGCAGTGCGCAACAACGCTATGGCTACACCTTC. Protein product: CSAQQRYGYTF.

V and J are TRBV11-2 and TRBJ1-1; no definite D call. Trimming shortened V by 4 bases and J by 11 bases, and 11 bases separated the two germline ends. Germline V gives CDR1 SGHAT, CDR2 FQNNGV. The CDR3 is made up of 11 amino acids. The CDR3 DNA reads TGTGCCAGCAGCTCGAGTATCTCCGCTTTCTTT. It translates to CASSSSISAFF.

J is TRBJ2-1 and V is TRBV14; D not resolved. Per germline, CDR1 SGHDN and CDR2 FVKESK. The CDR3 loop spans 14 amino acids. The ends were cut back, 1 base at V and 9 bases at J, with 13 bases in the middle. DNA for the CDR3: TGTGCCAGCAGCCAAGTTAGATTCCAACCTGAGCAGTTCTTC. Protein: CASSQVRFQPEQFF.

The chain carries TRBV2 and TRBJ1-2; 7 bases fit TRBD1. CDR1 SNHLY and CDR2 FYNNEI come from the germline V gene. V shed 7 bases and J 4 bases; nucleotides not matched to a gene: 6. CDR3 length: 13 residues. The CDR3 spells CASTRGGGYGYTF. The CDR3 bases are TGTGCCAGCACAAGAGGGGGCGGCTATGGCTACACCTTC.

The chain joins TRBV7-2 to TRBJ2-2; D is uncertain. Trimming shortened V by 5 bases and J by 3 bases, and 10 bases separated the two germline ends. The CDR3 runs 14 residues. Germline V lookup: CDR1 SGHTA, CDR2 FQGNSA. Written as DNA, the CDR3 is TGTGCCAGCAGCGACGGGTTGGACACCGGGGAGCTGTTTTTT. Translated, it gives CASSDGLDTGELFF.

The chain carries TRBV12-3 or TRBV12-4 and TRBJ2-7; 7 bases are shared with TRBD1. This CDR3 region has 13 residues. V trimming: 5 bases; J trimming: 10 bases; junction bases outside the gene matches: 11. CDR3 amino acids: CASSPSRGQAQYF. CDR3 nucleotide sequence: TGTGCCAGCAGTCCTAGTCGAGGACAGGCTCAGTACTTC.

V gene TRBV6-5 combines with J gene TRBJ2-3; D might be TRBD1 (5 bases). CDR3 length: 13 amino acids. Germline V lookup: CDR1 MNHEY, CDR2 SVGAGI. Deletions cut 6 bases from V and 6 bases from J, with 13 bases between. The CDR3 nucleotides read TGTGCCAGCAGATTCTTGGGGCTGGATACGCAGTATTTT. The encoded protein is CASRFLGLDTQYF.

The rearrangement uses TRBV14 and TRBJ2-7; a possible D gene is TRBD1 (5 bases). The CDR3 is made up of 14 amino acids. Germline V gene lookup returns CDR1 SGHDN and CDR2 FVKESK. V was trimmed by 2 bases and J by 0 bases, leaving 8 bases between them. The CDR3 is CASSQQGSSYEQYF. CDR3 DNA sequence: TGTGCCAGCAGCCAACAGGGAAGCTCCTACGAGCAGTACTTC. The whole variable domain, filled in from reference TRBV14 and TRBJ2-7, reads EAGVTQFPSHSVIEKGQTVTLRCDPISGHDNLYWYRRVMGKEIKFLLHFVKESKQDESGMPNNRFLAERTGGTYSTLKVQPAELEDSGVYFCASSQQGSSYEQYFGPGTRLTVT.

To note about this clone: One end of the junction fails to match germline, which may point to a read error. V gene TRBV20-1 combines with J gene TRBJ2-7; the match to TRBD1 covers 8 bases. The CDR3 has 11 residues. Per the germline V gene, CDR1 is DFQATT and CDR2 is SNEGSKA (reference sequence). DNA of the CDR3: TGCAGTGCTAGAAGGCAGGGGGCCGGGCGTTTC. It encodes CSARRQGAGRF.

The chain uses TRBV5-4 and TRBJ1-1, with TRBD1 matching 7 bases. This CDR3 has 15 amino acids. Trimming took 0 bases from V and 4 from J; bases not matched to a gene: 6. Germline-derived CDR1 and CDR2 are SGHNT and YYREEE (reference sequence). CDR3 residues: CASSLGGQGVTEAFF. CDR3 nucleotide sequence: TGTGCCAGCAGCTTGGGGGGGCAGGGGGTCACTGAAGCTTTCTTT.

This chain uses TRBV5-4 with TRBJ2-1, with TRBD2 matching 10 bases. The CDR3 is 16 residues long. The germline V gene has CDR1 SGHNT and CDR2 YYREEE (reference sequence). V gave up 4 bases and J gave up 3 bases; unmatched junction bases: 7. The CDR3: CASSTGTSDFYNEQFF. The CDR3 DNA is TGTGCCAGCAGCACCGGGACTAGCGATTTCTACAATGAGCAGTTCTTC.

The CDR3 sequence is CASSQGPYGYTF. The CDR3 nucleotides read TGTGCCAGTTCACAGGGGCCCTATGGCTACACCTTC. V is TRBV11-1 and J is TRBJ1-2; 7 bases are a match to TRBD1. CDR3 length: 12 amino acids. With 9 bases clipped from V and 4 bases from J, the junction kept 5 bases outside the gene matches. Germline V gene lookup returns CDR1 SGHAT and CDR2 FQDESV (reference sequence).

This chain uses TRBV5-1 with TRBJ2-5; TRBD2 might be the D (6 bases). The ends were cut back, 0 bases at V and 5 bases at J, with 11 bases in the middle. The length of the CDR3 is 14 residues. Germline CDR1 SGHRS, CDR2 YFSETQ. The CDR3: CASSLASGRETQYF. The CDR3 DNA sequence: TGCGCCAGCAGCTTGGCCTCAGGGAGGGAGACCCAGTACTTC.

The chain links TRBV13 to TRBJ1-1; D ambiguous. Germline V gives CDR1 PRHDT, CDR2 FYEKMQ (reference sequence). The V gene lost 1 base and the J gene lost 0 bases, with 3 bases spanning the gap. This CDR3 is built from 13 residues. The CDR3 spells CASSLVVNTEAFF. The DNA of the CDR3 is TGTGCCAGCAGCTTAGTAGTGAACACTGAAGCTTTCTTT.

CDR3 loop: CASSPGQLDTEAFF. The CDR3 DNA is TGCGCCAGCAGTCCCGGACAGCTCGACACTGAAGCTTTCTTT. V and J are TRBV23-1 and TRBJ1-1, with a tentative D call TRBD1 (6 bases). TRBV23-1 falls under the ORF class, with uncertain function. The CDR3 is 14 residues long. Trimming removed 4 bases from V and 3 bases from J, with 12 bases in between.

The chain employs TRBV5-4 and TRBJ1-3, with TRBD1 as a possible D gene (6 bases). This CDR3 contains 15 residues. V was clipped by 0 bases and J by 3 bases, with 10 bases between them. Per the germline V gene, CDR1 is SGHNT and CDR2 is YYREEE (reference sequence). The CDR3 spells CASSLGGGNGNTIYF. CDR3 bases: TGTGCCAGCAGCTTGGGAGGGGGAAATGGAAACACCATATATTTT.

V is TRBV9 and J is TRBJ2-3; 9 nucleotides align to TRBD1. This CDR3 has 16 amino acids. The V gene end was trimmed by 2 bases and the J gene end by 2 bases; junction bases not matched to a gene: 6. The germline CDR1 and CDR2 sequences are SGDLS and YYNGEE. The CDR3 here is CASSVGGQGITDTQYF. Here the CDR3 DNA reads TGTGCCAGCAGCGTTGGGGGACAGGGAATCACAGATACGCAGTATTTT.

The V and J genes are TRBV9 and TRBJ1-1, with D tentatively TRBD1 (6 bases). CDR3 length: 13 residues. V lost 5 bases to trimming and J lost 1 base, with 9 bases between them. Germline CDR1 is SGDLS and CDR2 is YYNGEE. The CDR3 nucleotides are TGTGCCAGCAGTAAGGACAGGAACACTGAAGCTTTCTTT. This translates into CASSKDRNTEAFF. The full variable domain, rest sourced from reference TRBV9 and TRBJ1-1, is DSGVTQTPKHLITATGQRVTLRCSPRSGDLSVYWYQQSLDQGLQFLIQYYNGEERAKGNILERFSAQQFPDLHSELNLSSLELGDSALYFCASSKDRNTEAFFGQGTRLTVV.